Listed below are T cell receptor beta chains from one sample, sequenced in a study of identical twins. TCRdb called the 5' RACE reads again in MiXCR, with one record for every CDR3 protein. This table holds 470,000 or so distinct CDR3 sequences, approximately 24% found once. The sample was also reused in another study, on T cells expressing NK-cell markers.

Sequencing was carried out using CD4+ T cells sorted from blood. The receptors come from a woman aged 18-29 years in good health. CDR3s include the opening cysteine and the closing phenylalanine or tryptophan. Each record gives: J gene, clone size, D gene, V gene, CDR3 DNA, CDR3 protein. A D gene is named only where the DNA matches it firmly. A row's size may be missing; if present it is once, few, many or a size class.

j_call: TRBJ2-7
clone_size: NA
d_call: NA
v_call: TRBV7-3
cdr3_nt: TGTGCCAGCAGCCGACAAGGACAGTCCCACGAGCAGTACTTC
cdr3_aa: CASSRQGQSHEQYF

j_call: TRBJ1-2
clone_size: NA
d_call: NA
v_call: TRBV12-5
cdr3_nt: TGTGCTAGTGGTTTGGACGGCTCCTATGGCTACACCTTC
cdr3_aa: CASGLDGSYGYTF

j_call: TRBJ2-7
clone_size: few
d_call: TRBD1
v_call: TRBV12-3/TRBV12-4
cdr3_nt: TGTGCCAGCAGCAACAGGGGGTATTACGAGCAGTACTTC
cdr3_aa: CASSNRGYYEQYF

j_call: TRBJ1-1
clone_size: many
d_call: NA
v_call: TRBV12-3/TRBV12-4
cdr3_nt: TGTGCCAGCAGTCGGACTGAGAACACTGAAGCTTTCTTT
cdr3_aa: CASSRTENTEAFF

j_call: TRBJ1-2
clone_size: NA
d_call: NA
v_call: TRBV19
cdr3_nt: TGTGCCAGTAGTATTCGTCCAGGGAGTTATGGCTACACCTTC
cdr3_aa: CASSIRPGSYGYTF

j_call: TRBJ1-2
clone_size: few
d_call: NA
v_call: TRBV12-3/TRBV12-4
cdr3_nt: TGTGCCAGCAGTCTCAGGGAAGGTCGGGGCTACACCTTC
cdr3_aa: CASSLREGRGYTF

j_call: TRBJ2-3
clone_size: few
d_call: TRBD2
v_call: TRBV13
cdr3_nt: TGTGCCAGCCCGAAGCCAGCGGGGGGACTCTTGAGCACAGATACGCAGTATTTT
cdr3_aa: CASPKPAGGLLSTDTQYF

j_call: TRBJ2-3
clone_size: NA
d_call: NA
v_call: TRBV7-2
cdr3_nt: TGTGCCAGCAGCCTCGATTACGCAGATACGCAGTATTTT
cdr3_aa: CASSLDYADTQYF

j_call: TRBJ2-1
clone_size: NA
d_call: TRBD2
v_call: TRBV20-1
cdr3_nt: TGCAGTGCTAGAGATCGTCCGACCTGGGCGGGGGACGACAATGAGCAGTTCTTC
cdr3_aa: CSARDRPTWAGDDNEQFF

j_call: TRBJ2-5
clone_size: NA
d_call: NA
v_call: TRBV12-3/TRBV12-4
cdr3_nt: TGTGCCAGCAGCCCCATTAACAGGGCGGGGACCCAGTACTTC
cdr3_aa: CASSPINRAGTQYF

j_call: TRBJ2-7
clone_size: few
d_call: TRBD2
v_call: TRBV11-2
cdr3_nt: TGTGCCAGCAGCTCACTAGCGGGAGAGTGGGAGCAGTACTTC
cdr3_aa: CASSSLAGEWEQYF

j_call: TRBJ1-4
clone_size: few
d_call: NA
v_call: TRBV20-1
cdr3_nt: TGCAGTGCTAAAGACCCAACTAATGAAAAACTGTTTTTT
cdr3_aa: CSAKDPTNEKLFF

j_call: TRBJ2-2
clone_size: few
d_call: NA
v_call: TRBV10-3
cdr3_nt: TGTGCCATCAGTGAGCTAGACGGATCCGGGGAGCTGTTTTTT
cdr3_aa: CAISELDGSGELFF

j_call: TRBJ2-7
clone_size: NA
d_call: NA
v_call: TRBV7-9
cdr3_nt: TGTGCCAGCAGCTTAACCGCGGACGGGTCCTACGAGCAGTACTTC
cdr3_aa: CASSLTADGSYEQYF

j_call: TRBJ2-5
clone_size: many
d_call: NA
v_call: TRBV5-6
cdr3_nt: TGTGCCAGCAGCTACCCCTTGCGGGGTCAAGAGACCCAGTACTTC
cdr3_aa: CASSYPLRGQETQYF

j_call: TRBJ2-1
clone_size: NA
d_call: NA
v_call: TRBV5-1
cdr3_nt: TGCGCCAGCAGCGCCCAGGGGTATGAGCAGTTCTTC
cdr3_aa: CASSAQGYEQFF

j_call: TRBJ1-1
clone_size: once
d_call: TRBD1
v_call: TRBV12-3/TRBV12-4
cdr3_nt: TGTGCCAGCAGAACTTGGAACAGGGGGAACACTGAAGCTTTCTTT
cdr3_aa: CASRTWNRGNTEAFF

j_call: TRBJ1-1
clone_size: NA
d_call: NA
v_call: TRBV12-3/TRBV12-4
cdr3_nt: TGTGCCAGCAGTCGAAAGAACACTGAAGCTTTCTTT
cdr3_aa: CASSRKNTEAFF

j_call: TRBJ1-1
clone_size: NA
d_call: TRBD1
v_call: TRBV7-2
cdr3_nt: TGTGCCAGCAGCGTGTCGGGACAGACGAACACTGAAGCTTTCTTT
cdr3_aa: CASSVSGQTNTEAFF

j_call: TRBJ2-1
clone_size: few
d_call: NA
v_call: TRBV7-2
cdr3_nt: TGTGCCAGCAGCCTCACCGGGGCCTCAAATGAGCAGTTCTTC
cdr3_aa: CASSLTGASNEQFF

j_call: TRBJ2-3
clone_size: NA
d_call: NA
v_call: TRBV28
cdr3_nt: TGTGCCAGCACGGGCCTCGGGCGGACAGATACGCAGTATTTT
cdr3_aa: CASTGLGRTDTQYF

j_call: TRBJ1-1
clone_size: NA
d_call: NA
v_call: TRBV12-3/TRBV12-4
cdr3_nt: TGTGCCAGCAGTTACAGGTTTCCTGAAGCTTTCTTT
cdr3_aa: CASSYRFPEAFF

j_call: TRBJ1-4
clone_size: NA
d_call: NA
v_call: TRBV7-9
cdr3_nt: TGTGCCAGCAGCTTAGACGCCAGGGGACGGGAAAAACTGTTTTTT
cdr3_aa: CASSLDARGREKLFF

j_call: TRBJ2-7
clone_size: NA
d_call: NA
v_call: TRBV5-1
cdr3_nt: TGCGCCAGCAGGGGGGGGCTCGGCGCCTTTCCCTACGAGCAGTACTTC
cdr3_aa: CASRGGLGAFPYEQYF

j_call: TRBJ2-1
clone_size: few
d_call: TRBD2
v_call: TRBV4-3
cdr3_nt: TGCGCCAGCAGCCGACAACTAGCGGGAGGGTACAATGAGCAGTTCTTC
cdr3_aa: CASSRQLAGGYNEQFF

j_call: TRBJ2-7
clone_size: NA
d_call: TRBD2
v_call: TRBV20-1
cdr3_nt: TGCAGTGCTAGAAAGGCGGGGGACCCCTACGAGCAGTACTTC
cdr3_aa: CSARKAGDPYEQYF

j_call: TRBJ2-1
clone_size: once
d_call: TRBD2
v_call: TRBV20-1
cdr3_nt: TGCAGTGCTAAATTGGGACTAGCGGGATACAATGAGCAGTTCTTC
cdr3_aa: CSAKLGLAGYNEQFF

j_call: TRBJ2-7
clone_size: few
d_call: NA
v_call: TRBV11-3
cdr3_nt: TGTGCCAGCAGCTTAGGGCGCCAGGGTTACGAGCAGTACTTC
cdr3_aa: CASSLGRQGYEQYF

j_call: TRBJ2-7
clone_size: few
d_call: NA
v_call: TRBV11-2
cdr3_nt: TGTGCCAGCAGCCCGAAAGGTGGTCTGACGTTCGAGCAGTACTTC
cdr3_aa: CASSPKGGLTFEQYF

j_call: TRBJ1-1
clone_size: few
d_call: NA
v_call: TRBV20-1
cdr3_nt: TGCAGTGCTACGAAGAACACTGAAGCTTTCTTT
cdr3_aa: CSATKNTEAFF

j_call: TRBJ2-3
clone_size: NA
d_call: TRBD2
v_call: TRBV28
cdr3_nt: TGTGCCAGCAGTACATGGGCGGGGGTAAACACAGATACGCAGTATTTT
cdr3_aa: CASSTWAGVNTDTQYF

j_call: TRBJ2-3
clone_size: NA
d_call: NA
v_call: TRBV7-9
cdr3_nt: TGTGCCAGCAGCACGGCGTGGGACACTAGCACAGATACGCAGTATTTT
cdr3_aa: CASSTAWDTSTDTQYF

j_call: TRBJ2-1
clone_size: NA
d_call: NA
v_call: TRBV29-1
cdr3_nt: TGCAGCTCCCGCCTTTTAAATGAGCAGTTCTTC
cdr3_aa: CSSRLLNEQFF

j_call: TRBJ2-5
clone_size: NA
d_call: NA
v_call: TRBV7-2
cdr3_nt: TGTGCCACAACCCAGGGGGAGACCCAGTACTTC
cdr3_aa: CATTQGETQYF

j_call: TRBJ1-1
clone_size: few
d_call: TRBD1
v_call: TRBV20-1
cdr3_nt: TGCAGTGCCCTCCAGGGACAGTTGAACACTGAAGCTTTCTTT
cdr3_aa: CSALQGQLNTEAFF

j_call: TRBJ2-7
clone_size: NA
d_call: NA
v_call: TRBV20-1
cdr3_nt: TGCAGTGCTTCTCTAGCCCCGATACTTGAGCAGTACTTC
cdr3_aa: CSASLAPILEQYF

j_call: TRBJ2-3
clone_size: few
d_call: NA
v_call: TRBV3-1
cdr3_nt: TGTGCCAGCAGCCAAGGAGGGGGACACCTAAGCACAGATACGCAGTATTTT
cdr3_aa: CASSQGGGHLSTDTQYF

j_call: TRBJ2-5
clone_size: many
d_call: TRBD1
v_call: TRBV29-1
cdr3_nt: TGCAGCGTTGAAGATCTGGACAGGGGGCCGGAGACCCAGTACTTC
cdr3_aa: CSVEDLDRGPETQYF

j_call: TRBJ2-3
clone_size: once
d_call: NA
v_call: TRBV7-2
cdr3_nt: TGTGCCAGCAGCCGGACCGTGGGAACAGATACGCAGTATTTT
cdr3_aa: CASSRTVGTDTQYF

j_call: TRBJ1-2
clone_size: many
d_call: NA
v_call: TRBV12-3/TRBV12-4
cdr3_nt: TGTGCCAGCAAAATAGGGGCAGGGACGGGTGGCTACACCTTC
cdr3_aa: CASKIGAGTGGYTF

j_call: TRBJ2-5
clone_size: few
d_call: TRBD2
v_call: TRBV27
cdr3_nt: TGTGCCAGCAGTTCCCTCGCGGGAGAGATTCAAGAGACCCAGTACTTC
cdr3_aa: CASSSLAGEIQETQYF

j_call: TRBJ2-7
clone_size: NA
d_call: TRBD1
v_call: TRBV5-6
cdr3_nt: TGTGCCAGCAGCTCTAAGGACAGGCGGGCGCGGGAGCAGTACTTC
cdr3_aa: CASSSKDRRAREQYF

j_call: TRBJ1-1
clone_size: NA
d_call: NA
v_call: TRBV18
cdr3_nt: TGTGCCAGCTCACCCGCTTTAGCAAACACTGAAGCTTTCTTT
cdr3_aa: CASSPALANTEAFF

j_call: TRBJ2-3
clone_size: few
d_call: NA
v_call: TRBV5-1
cdr3_nt: TGCGCCAGCAGCCCGGGACTCCCCCATGATACGCAGTATTTT
cdr3_aa: CASSPGLPHDTQYF

j_call: TRBJ2-3
clone_size: many
d_call: NA
v_call: TRBV6-2/TRBV6-3
cdr3_nt: TGTGCCAGCCGTGGCCTCACAGATACGCAGTATTTT
cdr3_aa: CASRGLTDTQYF